The 11 T cell receptor beta chains given below trace back to one sample, sequenced in a study of OX40 agonist ivuxolimab in advanced cancers. Libraries were prepared by immunoSEQ multiplex PCR; TCRdb keeps only in-frame clonotypes and omits some of them. The sample holds some 95,000 clones; under 85% are singletons and the top ten take about 4.1%. The material sequenced was CD4+ or CD8+ T cells sorted from blood, taken in a trial of the OX40 agonist ivuxolimab. Receptor source: an adult with an advanced solid tumor such as melanoma, head and neck, liver or kidney cancer.

The chain combines TRBV18 with TRBJ2-5, with 8 nucleotides matching TRBD1. The CDR3 covers 14 residues. The V and J ends lost 3 bases and 2 bases, in that order; junction bases with no gene match: 2. The germline CDR1 and CDR2 sequences are KGHSH and LQKENI. The CDR3 region is CASSPGQAQETQYF. DNA for the CDR3: TGTGCCAGCTCACCGGGACAGGCACAAGAGACCCAGTACTTC.

This chain uses TRBV6-1 with TRBJ1-1; D not resolved. V dropped 4 bases and J dropped 0 bases, with 3 bases sitting between them. This CDR3 contains 12 residues. Per germline, CDR1 MNHNS and CDR2 SASEGT. CDR3 bases: TGTGCCAGCAGTGTTTTGAACACTGAAGCTTTCTTT. Protein sequence: CASSVLNTEAFF.

The rearrangement joins TRBV12-5 to TRBJ1-1, with D unclear. Per germline, CDR1 LGHNT and CDR2 FRNRAP. Trimming took 0 bases from V and 4 from J, leaving 15 bases between them. The CDR3 is 16 residues long. The CDR3 reads CASGLVVKAVFTEAFF. The CDR3 DNA is TGTGCTAGTGGTTTGGTAGTGAAAGCGGTCTTCACTGAAGCTTTCTTT.

The chain is built from TRBV27 and TRBJ1-2; D possibly corresponds to TRBD1 (5 bases). Per germline, CDR1 MNHEY and CDR2 SMNVEV (reference sequence). V lost 4 bases to trimming and J lost 3 bases, with 15 bases between them. The CDR3 spans 15 residues. CDR3 bases: TGTGCCAGCAGTTGGTCCCCCGGGACGTACTATGGCTACACCTTC. This encodes CASSWSPGTYYGYTF.

This clone was picked up a small number of times. The chain joins TRBV19 to TRBJ2-2, with TRBD1 matching 7 bases. The CDR3 consists of 13 residues. The germline CDR1 and CDR2 sequences are LNHDA and SQIVND (reference sequence). V lost 10 bases, J lost 6 bases, and 8 bases stayed unmatched. Written as DNA, the CDR3 is TGTGCCACTCCGACAGGGATCCCCGGGGAGCTGTTTTTT. Translated: CATPTGIPGELFF.

This clone appeared a few times. The chain employs TRBV10-3 and TRBJ2-7, with D possibly matching TRBD2 (6 bases). Germline V gives CDR1 ENHRY, CDR2 SYGVKD. The V end lost 2 bases, the J end lost 4 bases, and 9 bases lay between the germline ends. This CDR3 contains 13 residues. The CDR3 protein is CAISERRGYEQYF. For the CDR3, the DNA is TGTGCCATCAGTGAGCGTCGGGGGTACGAGCAGTACTTC.

The chain is built from TRBV28 and TRBJ2-3, with 10 bases identical to TRBD2. Trimming at V came to 5 bases and at J to 3 bases, leaving 8 bases not matched to a gene. Germline V CDR1 and CDR2: MDHEN, SYDVKM. The CDR3 has 16 amino acids. The CDR3 region has the DNA TGTGCCAGCAGTAAACCCGGACTAGCGGCTACAGATACGCAGTATTTT. It yields the protein CASSKPGLAATDTQYF.

The chain links TRBV2 to TRBJ2-5; TRBD2 might be the D (5 bases). Germline CDR1 reads SNHLY; CDR2 reads FYNNEI. This CDR3 region has 13 residues. Between the trimmed V and J ends, which lost 3 bases and 7 bases, there was a span of 12 bases. CDR3 coding DNA: TGTGCCAGCAGTGAGTTAAGCGAGGGGACCCAGTACTTC. Translated, it gives CASSELSEGTQYF.

The chain recombines TRBV28 with TRBJ2-3; 9 bases agree with TRBD2. The CDR3 sequence is 15 residues long. V was clipped by 2 bases and J by 8 bases; unmatched bases: 8. Germline values: CDR1 MDHEN, CDR2 SYDVKM. CDR3 DNA sequence: TGTGCCAGCAGTTTAGGGGTAGCGGGAGCAAGTACGCAGTATTTT. Its protein product is CASSLGVAGASTQYF.

This clone was recorded once. The chain employs TRBV7-9 and TRBJ1-3; D is unresolved. Germline CDR1 and CDR2: SEHNR and FQNEAQ (reference sequence). V shed 6 bases and J shed 1 base, with 19 bases lying between them. The CDR3 length is 17 residues. The CDR3 coding sequence is TGTGCCAGCAGGCTCAGCCCCGGGCGAAAATCTGGAAACACCATATATTTT. It specifies CASRLSPGRKSGNTIYF.

The chain couples TRBV4-1 to TRBJ1-3; no definite D call. Germline CDR1 MGHRA, CDR2 YSYEKL. This CDR3 region has 15 residues. The ends were cut back, 2 bases at V and 3 bases at J, with 11 bases in the middle. CDR3 sequence (DNA): TGCGCCAGCAGCCAATCCAGGTTTCTTGGAAACACCATATATTTT. This codes for CASSQSRFLGNTIYF.